The source of this TCR beta chain is a study of CD8 T cells in Susac syndrome (dated by TCRdb to the late 2010s). Background for the entire study: Repertoire sequencing was used to test whether CD8+ T cell activation and differentiation in Susac syndrome was antigen driven. What the authors observed across the whole study: The study acknowledged that relatively few individuals were included in the TCR sequencing and HLA analysis.

Turning to this clonotype: Its binding antigen is unknown. No much larger clone is present one base from it, and per-base qualities are unavailable.

RNA was extracted with the RNeasy kit and roughly 0.45 to 1 ug was reverse transcribed using random hexamers. TCR beta CDR3 regions were amplified with the immunoSEQ multiplex PCR assay covering 54 Vbeta and 13 Jbeta segments. To correct PCR amplification bias, a synthetic template baseline was used for both primer optimization and computational correction. Per the source publication's procedure: Reads were annotated to V, D and J genes according to IMGT and were analyzed with immunoSEQ Analyzer, with only productive sequences retained. Clonality was calculated as one minus the Shannon entropy normalized by log2 of the number of productive unique sequences. For each patient and control, public and private clones were evaluated within the 100 most prevalent clones. Susac-specific clones were defined as absent from healthy and MS cohorts, roughly 1,100 published viral clones and other ImmuneACCESS disease sequences. TCRdb trimmed the raw reads at Q25, called clones with MiXCR and kept productive beta chains. Identical CDR3 protein sequences are pooled into one entry, listed with their most common genes and DNA. The V and J calls and clone size are TCRdb's, not the authors'. Across this sample there are roughly 70,000 distinct CDR3 sequences, with just over 95% seen only once. The ten largest make up over 0.09% of the sample.

Peripheral blood CD8+ and CD4+ T cells from healthy donors, Susac syndrome patients and multiple sclerosis patients were profiled by high-throughput TCR beta sequencing. The multiple sclerosis controls were treatment-naive patients who had stable or active relapsing-remitting disease and met the revised McDonald criteria. Bulk CD8+ and CD4+ T cells were purified magnetically by negative isolation, whereas CD8+ TEMRA cells were enriched by FACS. Blood was collected in EDTA tubes and processed within 24 hours, with PBMCs isolated through density gradient centrifugation. PBMCs destined for TCR sequencing were cryopreserved in liquid nitrogen and later thawed in a 37 °C water bath. Purity of sorted or isolated CD4+, CD8+ and CD8+ TEMRA cells was at least 90%. CDR1 and CDR2, looked up from the germline V gene (reference sequence), are DFQATT and SNEGSKA. Measured from the cysteine to the phenylalanine, the CDR3 is 14 residues long. Only the CDR3 DNA is retained, 42 bases long and in frame from the first base. The germline V and J ends show losses of 5 bases and 5 bases respectively, and no gene match explains 8 bases of the junction.

The rearranged segments are TRBV20-1 and TRBJ1-1; a stretch of 10 junction bases matches TRBD1. This sequence originates from a human donor with multiple sclerosis. The sequenced material came from CD4+ T cells from PBMCs. The CDR3 corresponds to CSAGPGQGWTEAFF. The nucleotides are TGCAGTGCTGGGCCGGGACAGGGGTGGACTGAAGCTTTCTTT.